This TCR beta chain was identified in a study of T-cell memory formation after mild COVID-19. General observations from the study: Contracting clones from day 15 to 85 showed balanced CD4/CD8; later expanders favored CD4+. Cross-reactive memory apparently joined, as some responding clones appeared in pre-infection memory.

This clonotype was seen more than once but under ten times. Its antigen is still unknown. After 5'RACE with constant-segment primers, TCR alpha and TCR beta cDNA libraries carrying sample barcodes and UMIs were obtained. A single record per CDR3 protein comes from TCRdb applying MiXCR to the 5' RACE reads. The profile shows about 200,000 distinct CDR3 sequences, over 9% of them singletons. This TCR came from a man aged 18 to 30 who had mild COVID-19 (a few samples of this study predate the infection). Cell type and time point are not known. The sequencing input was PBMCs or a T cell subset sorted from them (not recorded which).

The CDR3 coding sequence is TGTGCCAGCAGCCCTGGGAGGGCCGGGGTCAATCAGCCCCAGCATTTT. It is translated as CASSPGRAGVNQPQHF. The V and J genes are TRBV9 and TRBJ1-5; D is unclear. The CDR3 length is 16 residues. Germline assignment: CDR1 SGDLS and CDR2 YYNGEE. The V end was cut by 4 bases, the J end by 3 bases, with 17 bases between. Filled out from reference TRBV9 and TRBJ1-5, the complete variable domain reads DSGVTQTPKHLITATGQRVTLRCSPRSGDLSVYWYQQSLDQGLQFLIQYYNGEERAKGNILERFSAQQFPDLHSELNLSSLELGDSALYFCASSPGRAGVNQPQHFGDGTRLSIL.